The 16 T cell receptor beta chains in this list originate from one sample, sequenced in a study of blood T cells in healthy people across ages. A second PCR, run for about 6 to 11 cycles, used a sample-barcoded 5' primer plus a J-beta primer mix. TCRdb fed the 5' RACE reads into MiXCR, producing one record per CDR3 protein. This table holds over a million distinct CDR3 sequences, around 59% found once. Sequencing was done on a sample of blood. These receptors all come from a man younger than 30 in good health.

The chain uses TRBV2 and TRBJ1-2; the D gene is possibly TRBD1 (5 bases). V lost 3 bases to trimming and J lost 7 bases, with 12 bases between them. The germline CDR1 and CDR2 sequences are SNHLY and FYNNEI. The CDR3 sequence is 13 residues long. The CDR3 sequence is CASSDRRGGGYTF. The CDR3 DNA is TGTGCCAGCAGTGATCGACGGGGGGGTGGCTACACCTTC.

Concerning this clonotype itself: Without the conserved terminal phenylalanine or tryptophan, this CDR3 likely stems from a read error. V and J are TRBV28 and TRBJ2-6; D gene unclear. Germline V gene sequence: CDR1 MDHEN, CDR2 SYDVKM. V lost 7 bases and J 2 bases, leaving 9 bases between the germline ends. This CDR3 region has 14 residues. For the CDR3, the DNA is TGTGCCAGCAATCCAGCCACTGGGGCCAACGTCCTGACTGTC. It encodes CASNPATGANVLTV.

The CDR3 here is CSAPGQGASYTF. Here the CDR3 DNA reads TGCAGCGCTCCGGGACAGGGGGCAAGCTACACCTTC. The V call is TRBV29-1, the J call TRBJ1-2; 12 nucleotides agree with TRBD1. J lost 9 bases, V lost 7 bases, and 6 bases had no gene match. The CDR3 runs 12 residues. Per germline, CDR1 SQVTM and CDR2 ANQGSEA.

This clonotype was seen once. The chain links TRBV20-1 to TRBJ1-1; tentative D call: TRBD1 (6 bases). Germline V CDR1 and CDR2: DFQATT, SNEGSKA (reference sequence). The CDR3 is 11 amino acids. V shed 5 bases and J shed 9 bases, with 13 bases lying between them. The chain's CDR3 is CSALQGIQAFF. The CDR3 DNA follows: TGCAGTGCTTTACAGGGAATTCAAGCTTTCTTT.

This clonotype was seen only once. This chain joins TRBV20-1 and TRBJ2-7; the match to TRBD1 covers 7 bases. The CDR3 spans 14 residues. CDR1 and CDR2 (germline): DFQATT, SNEGSKA (reference sequence). Trimming cost V 2 bases and J 4 bases; bases outside gene matches: 8. In nucleotides, the CDR3 is TGCAGTGCTAGAAACCGGGACAGACTTTACGAGCAGTACTTC. It yields the protein CSARNRDRLYEQYF.

The chain links TRBV4-3 to TRBJ1-4, with a weak D call TRBD1 (5 bases). Deletions cut 1 base from V and 7 bases from J, with 10 bases between. Looked up from germline, CDR1 is LGHNA and CDR2 is YSLEER. The CDR3 sequence is 14 residues long. CDR3 protein: CASSQGQGSEKLFF. CDR3 bases: TGCGCCAGCAGCCAAGGGCAGGGATCTGAAAAACTGTTTTTT.

J is TRBJ1-2 and V is TRBV12-3 or TRBV12-4; tentatively, D is TRBD1 (5 bases). Trimming removed 6 bases from V and 7 bases from J, with 15 bases in between. CDR3 length: 13 residues. The CDR3 protein is CASSPDSAAGYTF. In DNA, the CDR3 is TGTGCCAGCAGCCCTGACAGCGCTGCTGGCTACACCTTC.

The chain uses TRBV14 and TRBJ2-4; 9 bases line up with TRBD1. The closer fit of TRBJ2-7 to the DNA end suggests the J call may be wrong. Germline V gives CDR1 SGHDN, CDR2 FVKESK. The CDR3 sequence is 14 residues long. CDR3 region: CASSPGTGLVEQYF. The CDR3 coding sequence is TGTGCCAGCAGCCCCGGGACAGGGCTTGTCGAGCAGTACTTC.

This chain links TRBV4-1 with TRBJ2-7; 9 positions agree with TRBD1. V was clipped by 4 bases and J by 3 bases; unmatched bases: 7. From germline, CDR1 is MGHRA and CDR2 YSYEKL. The CDR3 is 15 residues long. CDR3 bases: TGCGCCAGCAGCCCCTTAGAGACAGGGGGCTACGAGCAGTACTTC. Residues: CASSPLETGGYEQYF.

The chain uses TRBV7-9 and TRBJ2-7, with unresolved D. This CDR3 is built from 15 residues. Germline V lookup: CDR1 SEHNR, CDR2 FQNEAQ (reference sequence). The V end lost 1 base, the J end lost 2 bases, and 12 bases lay between the germline ends. The CDR3 spells CASSLGKVSTYEQYF. In nucleotides, the CDR3 is TGTGCCAGCAGCTTAGGTAAAGTTTCAACCTACGAGCAGTACTTC.

The chain couples TRBV2 to TRBJ2-1; 11 bases line up with TRBD2. Trimming removed 9 bases from V and 3 bases from J; junction bases left unmatched: 4. Germline loops: CDR1 SNHLY, CDR2 FYNNEI. The CDR3 spans 14 residues. The CDR3 sequence: CARGTSGDYNEQFF. The CDR3 bases are TGTGCCAGAGGGACTAGCGGAGACTACAATGAGCAGTTCTTC. Full variable domain (rest looked up from reference TRBV2 and TRBJ2-1): EPEVTQTPSHQVTQMGQEVILRCVPISNHLYFYWYRQILGQKVEFLVSFYNNEISEKSEIFDDQFSVERPDGSNFTLKIRSTKLEDSAMYFCARGTSGDYNEQFFGPGTRLTVL.

J is TRBJ2-5 and V is TRBV10-3, with 15 bases aligning to TRBD2. The V gene's germline CDR1 is ENHRY and CDR2 SYGVKD. This CDR3 comprises 14 residues. V was pared by 11 bases and J by 8 bases, with 9 bases of the junction left unmatched. In DNA form, the CDR3 reads TGTGCCGCGGGGACTAGCGGGAGGAGGGGAACCCAGTACTTC. Amino acids: CAAGTSGRRGTQYF.

V usage is TRBV29-1 and J usage is TRBJ1-1; D not certain. CDR3 length: 12 residues. The germline V gene has CDR1 SQVTM and CDR2 ANQGSEA. V gave up 3 bases and J gave up 6 bases, with 11 bases separating them. The CDR3 DNA follows: TGCAGCGTTGAGGGCACGTCCCCTGAAGCTTTCTTT. Its protein is CSVEGTSPEAFF. Full variable domain (remainder filled in from reference TRBV29-1 and TRBJ1-1): SAVISQKPSRDICQRGTSLTIQCQVDSQVTMMFWYRQQPGQSLTLIATANQGSEATYESGFVIDKFPISRPNLTFSTLTVSNMSPEDSSIYLCSVEGTSPEAFFGQGTRLTVV.

The chain joins TRBV5-1 to TRBJ2-5; 11 nucleotides agree with TRBD2. Germline V gives CDR1 SGHRS, CDR2 YFSETQ. V lost 2 bases and J lost 5; bases outside the gene matches: 8. The CDR3 has 16 amino acids. CDR3 sequence (DNA): TGCGCCAGCAGCTTTACTAGCGGGAGAAAGGCGGAGACCCAGTACTTC. It codes for CASSFTSGRKAETQYF.

About this clonotype itself: A much bigger clone sits one base away, suggesting this may be a read error. The chain is built from TRBV6-1 and TRBJ2-1; D possibly corresponds to TRBD2 (6 bases). The germline CDR1 and CDR2 sequences are MNHNS and SASEGT. The CDR3 sequence is 15 residues long. CDR3: CASSDSRDAYNDQFF. The CDR3 region has the DNA TGTGCCAGCAGTGACTCGCGGGACGCCTACAATGATCAGTTCTTC.

J is TRBJ2-1 and V is TRBV20-1; 8 nucleotides line up with TRBD2. The CDR3 is 15 residues long. Germline values: CDR1 DFQATT, CDR2 SNEGSKA (reference sequence). The J segment lost 10 bases and the V segment lost 0 bases, leaving 11 bases of the junction unmatched. The CDR3 spells CSARDWQREQREQFF. CDR3 DNA sequence: TGCAGTGCTAGAGATTGGCAGCGGGAGCAGCGGGAGCAGTTCTTC.